What follows describes a single T cell receptor beta chain. This specimen belongs to a study of blood T cell repertoires in COVID-19. The CDR3 has 14 residues. The V gene's germline CDR1 is MGHDK and CDR2 SYGVNS. V dropped 5 bases and J dropped 2 bases, with 13 bases sitting between them. Sequenced by immunoSEQ multiplex PCR; TCRdb stores in-frame clones only, minus some. The sample has roughly 40,000 clones, roughly 87% seen once. This TCR was recovered from a human donor in a cohort sampled during active COVID-19. The chain combines TRBV25-1 with TRBJ2-7, with D possibly matching TRBD1 (6 bases). Sequences were obtained from peripheral blood. For the CDR3, the DNA is TGTGCCAGCAGTCCTGTGGACAGAGCCTACGAGCAGTACTTC. It is translated as CASSPVDRAYEQYF.